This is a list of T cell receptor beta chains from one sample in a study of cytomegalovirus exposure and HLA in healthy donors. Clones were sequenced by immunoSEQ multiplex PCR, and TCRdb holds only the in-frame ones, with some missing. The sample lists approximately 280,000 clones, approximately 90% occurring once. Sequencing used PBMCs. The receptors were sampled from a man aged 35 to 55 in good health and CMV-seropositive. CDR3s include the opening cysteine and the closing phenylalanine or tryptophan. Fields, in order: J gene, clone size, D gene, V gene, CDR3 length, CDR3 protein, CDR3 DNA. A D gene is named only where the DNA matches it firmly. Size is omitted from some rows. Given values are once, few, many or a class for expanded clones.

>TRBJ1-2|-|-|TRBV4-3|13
CASSQGAYYGYTF
TGCGCCAGCAGCCAAGGCGCTTACTATGGCTACACCTTC
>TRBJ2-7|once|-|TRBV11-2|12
CASSFTAYEQYF
TGTGCCAGCAGCTTTACAGCCTACGAGCAGTACTTC
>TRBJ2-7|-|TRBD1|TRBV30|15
CAWSVIGQGRSEQYF
TGTGCCTGGAGTGTAATAGGACAGGGCCGCTCCGAGCAGTACTTC
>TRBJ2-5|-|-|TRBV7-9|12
CASSLAGETQYF
TGTGCCAGCAGCTTAGCCGGAGAGACCCAGTACTTC
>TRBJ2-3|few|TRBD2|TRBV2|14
CASRGLAGRDTQYF
TGTGCCAGCAGGGGACTAGCGGGAAGGGATACGCAGTATTTT
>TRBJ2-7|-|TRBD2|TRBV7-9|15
CSSSLASGGRYEQYF
TGTTCCAGCAGCTTAGCGAGCGGGGGCCGGTACGAGCAGTACTTC
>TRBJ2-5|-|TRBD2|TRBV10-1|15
CASSRGLAGGETQYF
TGCGCCAGCAGCCGGGGACTAGCGGGAGGAGAGACCCAGTACTTC
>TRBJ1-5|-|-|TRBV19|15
CASSFRQSSNQPQHF
TGTGCCAGTAGCTTCCGACAGAGTAGCAATCAGCCCCAGCATTTT
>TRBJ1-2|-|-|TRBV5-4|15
CASSFPGNPIYGYTF
TGTGCCAGCAGCTTCCCCGGGAACCCCATCTATGGCTACACCTTC
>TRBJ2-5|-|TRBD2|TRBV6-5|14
CASSYGGREETQYF
TGTGCCAGCAGTTACGGCGGGAGGGAGGAGACCCAGTACTTC
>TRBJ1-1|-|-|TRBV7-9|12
CASSYVGAEAFF
TGTGCCAGCAGCTACGTTGGAGCGGAAGCTTTCTTT
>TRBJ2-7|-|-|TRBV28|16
CASSSTGTPVSYEQYF
TGTGCCAGCAGTTCTACCGGGACACCAGTATCCTACGAGCAGTACTTC
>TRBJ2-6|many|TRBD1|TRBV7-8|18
CASSLVARGRSGANVLTF
TGTGCCAGCAGCTTAGTGGCCAGGGGGCGTTCTGGGGCCAACGTCCTGACTTTC
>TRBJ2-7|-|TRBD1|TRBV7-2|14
CASSLGTGGASRDF
TGTGCCAGCAGCTTAGGGACAGGGGGCGCCTCCAGGGACTTC
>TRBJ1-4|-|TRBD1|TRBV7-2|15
CASSLGTAAYEKLFF
TGTGCCAGCAGCCTGGGGACAGCTGCTTATGAAAAACTGTTTTTT
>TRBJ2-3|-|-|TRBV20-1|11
CSASWGDTQYF
TGCAGTGCTAGTTGGGGCGATACGCAGTATTTT
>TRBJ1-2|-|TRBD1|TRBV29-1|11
CSGNRGDGYTF
TGCAGCGGTAACAGGGGGGATGGCTACACCTTC
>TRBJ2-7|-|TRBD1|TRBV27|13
CASKATGGGKQYF
TGTGCCAGCAAGGCGACAGGGGGCGGAAAGCAGTACTTC
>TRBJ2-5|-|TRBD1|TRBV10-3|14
CAISPTGSQETQYF
TGTGCCATCAGCCCGACAGGGAGCCAAGAGACCCAGTACTTC
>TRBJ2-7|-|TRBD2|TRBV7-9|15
CASSHTSGSSYEQYF
TGTGCCAGCAGCCACACTAGCGGGAGTTCCTACGAGCAGTACTTC
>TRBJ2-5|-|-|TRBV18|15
CASSPFGLQQETQYF
TGTGCCAGCTCACCCTTTGGACTTCAGCAAGAGACCCAGTACTTC
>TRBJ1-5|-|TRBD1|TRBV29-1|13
CSVGQGAGQPQHF
TGCAGCGTTGGACAGGGGGCAGGACAGCCCCAGCATTTT
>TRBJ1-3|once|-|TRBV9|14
CASAVEGPGNTIYF
TGTGCCAGCGCCGTGGAGGGACCTGGAAACACCATATATTTT
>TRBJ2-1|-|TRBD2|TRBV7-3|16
CASSWTSGFSYNEQFF
TGTGCCAGCAGCTGGACTAGCGGATTTTCCTACAATGAGCAGTTCTTC
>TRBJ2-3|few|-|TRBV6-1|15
CASSAQTISTDTQYF
TGTGCCAGCAGTGCACAGACGATTAGCACAGATACGCAGTATTTT
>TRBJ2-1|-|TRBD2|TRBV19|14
CASKTSGIGNEQFF
TGTGCCAGTAAGACTAGCGGGATCGGTAATGAGCAGTTCTTC
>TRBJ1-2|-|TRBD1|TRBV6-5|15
CASTGGPLYSYGYTF
TGTGCCAGTACAGGGGGGCCCCTCTACAGTTATGGCTACACCTTC
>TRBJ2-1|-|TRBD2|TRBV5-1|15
CASSLRTSGYNEQFF
TGCGCCAGCAGCCTACGGACTAGCGGATACAATGAGCAGTTCTTC
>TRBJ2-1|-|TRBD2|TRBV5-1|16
CASSFASGSSYNEQFF
TGCGCCAGCAGCTTTGCTAGCGGGAGCTCCTACAATGAGCAGTTCTTC
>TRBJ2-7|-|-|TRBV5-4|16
CASSLEGASGPYEQYF
TGTGCCAGCAGCTTGGAGGGGGCTAGCGGGCCCTACGAGCAGTACTTC
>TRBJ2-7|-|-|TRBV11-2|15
CASSLDSQDSYEQYF
TGTGCCAGCAGCTTAGATTCCCAGGATTCCTACGAGCAGTACTTC
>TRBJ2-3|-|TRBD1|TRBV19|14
CASETRQGADTQYF
TGTGCCAGTGAAACTCGACAGGGAGCAGATACGCAGTATTTT
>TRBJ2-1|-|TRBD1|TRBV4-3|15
CASSQGTASYNEQFF
TGCGCCAGCAGCCAGGGGACAGCCTCCTACAATGAGCAGTTCTTC
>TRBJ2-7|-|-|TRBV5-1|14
CASSLAGDAYEQYF
TGCGCCAGCAGCTTGGCGGGAGATGCCTACGAGCAGTACTTC
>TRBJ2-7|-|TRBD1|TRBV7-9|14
CASSPQGASYEQYF
TGTGCCAGCAGCCCACAGGGGGCCTCCTACGAGCAGTACTTC
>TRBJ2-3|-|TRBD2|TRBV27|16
CASSWLAGKGTDTQYF
TGTGCCAGCAGTTGGCTAGCGGGGAAGGGCACAGATACGCAGTATTTT
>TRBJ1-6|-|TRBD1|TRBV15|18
CATSSRQGEGIYRSPLHF
TGTGCCACCAGCAGCAGACAGGGGGAGGGCATATATCGTTCACCCCTCCACTTT
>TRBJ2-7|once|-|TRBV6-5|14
CASSDGSGSYEQYF
TGTGCCAGCAGTGACGGGTCGGGCTCCTACGAGCAGTACTTC
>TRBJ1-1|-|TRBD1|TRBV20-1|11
CRGTGGTEAFF
TGCAGGGGGACAGGGGGGACTGAAGCTTTCTTT
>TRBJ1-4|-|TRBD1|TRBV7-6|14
CASSPTGAREKLFF
TGTGCCAGCAGCCCTACAGGGGCCAGGGAAAAACTGTTTTTT
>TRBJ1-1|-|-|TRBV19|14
CASIKTAPNTEAFF
TGTGCCAGTATAAAGACAGCTCCGAACACTGAAGCTTTCTTT
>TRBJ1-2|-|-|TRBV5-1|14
CAYPSGAGRYGYTF
TGCGCCTACCCATCTGGGGCAGGCCGCTATGGCTACACCTTC
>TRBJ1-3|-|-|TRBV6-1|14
CASPAGEPGNTIYF
TGTGCCTCCCCCGCGGGGGAGCCAGGAAACACCATATATTTT
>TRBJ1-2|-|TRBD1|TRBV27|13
CASSVLGTGSYTF
TGTGCCAGCAGTGTCCTAGGGACAGGGAGCTACACCTTC
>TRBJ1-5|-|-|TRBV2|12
CASMGSNQPQHF
TGTGCCAGCATGGGCAGCAATCAGCCCCAGCATTTT
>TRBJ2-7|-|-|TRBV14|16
CASSAVSLANSYEQYF
TGTGCCAGCAGCGCGGTGTCGCTAGCGAACTCCTACGAGCAGTACTTC
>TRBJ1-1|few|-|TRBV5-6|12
CASSLGRTEAFF
TGTGCCAGCAGCCTCGGGAGGACTGAAGCTTTCTTT
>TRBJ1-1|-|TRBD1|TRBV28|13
CASSWTGNTEAFF
TGTGCCAGCAGCTGGACAGGCAACACTGAAGCTTTCTTT
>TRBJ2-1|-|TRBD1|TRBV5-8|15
CASTWGTGIYNEQFF
TGTGCCAGCACCTGGGGGACAGGTATTTACAATGAGCAGTTCTTC